The 27 T cell receptor beta chains reported below all come from one sample, sequenced in a study of cytomegalovirus exposure and HLA in healthy donors. Primers: 60 Vbeta forward and 13 Jbeta reverse. TCRdb's table, derived via immunoSEQ multiplex PCR, lists solely in-frame clones and lacks some. Seen here are 310,000 or so clones, roughly 90% observed once, and the top ten hold approximately 2.4%. The material sequenced was PBMCs. Receptors were obtained from a woman aged 18-30 years in good health and CMV-seronegative.

J is TRBJ2-3 and V is TRBV29-1; D call uncertain. Germline-derived CDR1 and CDR2 are SQVTM and ANQGSEA. Between the trimmed V and J ends, which lost 2 bases and 4 bases, there was a span of 4 bases. The CDR3 is 11 residues long. This CDR3 reads CSVEPSDTQYF. The CDR3 coding sequence is TGCAGCGTTGAACCATCAGATACGCAGTATTTT.

The chain carries TRBV25-1 and TRBJ1-1; the match to TRBD1 covers 9 bases. V lost 3 bases, J lost 1 base, and 6 bases stayed unmatched. CDR1 is MGHDK, CDR2 SYGVNS, per germline. The CDR3 is made up of 16 amino acids. CDR3 sequence: CASSDPQDRGNTEAFF. The CDR3 DNA reads as TGTGCCAGCAGTGACCCGCAGGACAGGGGGAACACTGAAGCTTTCTTT.

This chain links TRBV15 with TRBJ1-4; 9 nucleotides match TRBD1. The germline V gene has CDR1 LNHNV and CDR2 YYDKDF (reference sequence). The V segment lost 2 bases and the J segment 5 bases; nucleotides outside the gene matches: 6. The CDR3 loop spans 16 amino acids. The DNA for the CDR3 is TGTGCCACCAGCAGACCCGGGACAGGGAAAAATGAAAAACTGTTTTTT. It encodes CATSRPGTGKNEKLFF.

The chain is built from TRBV29-1 and TRBJ1-2, with TRBD1 matching over 9 bases. V was clipped by 2 bases and J by 7 bases; unmatched bases: 8. The CDR3 sequence is 14 residues long. CDR1 and CDR2 (germline): SQVTM, ANQGSEA. CDR3 in amino acids: CSVELGQGAFGYTF. CDR3 in DNA: TGCAGCGTTGAACTGGGACAGGGTGCGTTTGGCTACACCTTC.

This CDR3 is CASSGANTGELFF. CDR3 nucleotide sequence: TGTGCCAGCAGTGGCGCTAACACCGGGGAGCTGTTTTTT. The chain has TRBV6-1 and TRBJ2-2; D remains unclear. The CDR3 totals 13 residues. Germline CDR1 MNHNS, CDR2 SASEGT. The V end lost 4 bases, the J end lost 2 bases, and 5 bases lay between the germline ends.

The chain joins TRBV13 to TRBJ2-1, with D possibly TRBD2 on 5 matching bases. V lost 5 bases to trimming and J lost 7 bases, with 15 bases between them. The length of the CDR3 is 14 residues. Looked up from germline, CDR1 is PRHDT and CDR2 is FYEKMQ (reference sequence). CDR3 residues: CASSPGLDRNEQFF. DNA for the CDR3: TGTGCCAGCAGCCCCGGACTCGACCGTAATGAGCAGTTCTTC.

Notes on this clone: At one end the junction does not follow the germline gene, possibly because of a read error. The V gene is TRBV7-9, the J gene TRBJ2-7; perhaps TRBD1 as D (5 bases). CDR1 is SEHNR and CDR2 is FQNEAQ in the germline V gene (reference sequence). This CDR3 region has 15 residues. The CDR3: CSSSYTGPQIYEQYF. The CDR3 bases are TGTTCCAGCAGCTATACAGGTCCCCAAATCTACGAGCAGTACTTC.

The chain combines TRBV12-5 with TRBJ1-2; D is perhaps TRBD1 (6 bases). This CDR3 is 14 amino acids long. Germline lookup yields CDR1 LGHNT and CDR2 FRNRAP. Trimming removed 1 base from V and 4 bases from J, with 10 bases in between. The CDR3 DNA sequence: TGTGCTAGTGGTTTGGCAGGGGCTGGCTATGGCTACACCTTC. It specifies CASGLAGAGYGYTF.

The chain combines TRBV7-6 with TRBJ2-3; 7 bases match TRBD2. V lost 2 bases and J lost 5; bases outside the gene matches: 4. The CDR3 contains 14 residues. The germline CDR1 and CDR2 sequences are SGHVS and FNYEAQ. The CDR3 region has the DNA TGTGCCAGCAGCTTAAGGACGGGGGGAGATACGCAGTATTTT. It is translated as CASSLRTGGDTQYF.

This rearrangement joins TRBV19 to TRBJ1-2; D remains unclear. The CDR3 is 14 residues long. Trimming pared 7 bases from V and 8 bases from J, leaving 20 bases between. CDR1 is LNHDA and CDR2 is SQIVND in the germline V gene (reference sequence). CDR3 bases: TGTGCCAGTACCTCGTATGGGCCCGGAGGGGGCTACACCTTC. This codes for CASTSYGPGGGYTF.

V and J are TRBV2 and TRBJ1-1, with D uncertain. CDR1 SNHLY and CDR2 FYNNEI come from the germline V gene. The CDR3 contains 13 residues. V gave up 2 bases and J gave up 1 base, with 5 bases separating them. The CDR3 here is CASSEPGNTEAFF. The DNA for the CDR3 is TGTGCCAGCAGTGAACCGGGGAACACTGAAGCTTTCTTT. The whole variable domain, remainder taken from reference TRBV2 and TRBJ1-1, is EPEVTQTPSHQVTQMGQEVILRCVPISNHLYFYWYRQILGQKVEFLVSFYNNEISEKSEIFDDQFSVERPDGSNFTLKIRSTKLEDSAMYFCASSEPGNTEAFFGQGTRLTVV.

V and J are TRBV6-5 and TRBJ1-2, with 7 bases fitting TRBD1. Germline assignment: CDR1 MNHEY and CDR2 SVGAGI. Trimming removed 5 bases from V and 1 base from J; junction bases left unmatched: 7. The CDR3 sequence is 15 residues long. CDR3 sequence reads: CASSTGTANNYGYTF. The CDR3 DNA sequence: TGTGCCAGCAGTACCGGGACAGCTAATAACTATGGCTACACCTTC.

This chain links TRBV7-6 with TRBJ2-2, with TRBD1 matching 9 bases. The junction had 8 bases not matched to a gene; V was cut back by 4 bases and J by 5 bases. Germline V CDR1 and CDR2: SGHVS, FNYEAQ. The CDR3 loop spans 16 amino acids. This chain's CDR3 is CASSSIKTGGTGELFF. The CDR3 coding sequence is TGTGCCAGCAGCTCTATTAAGACAGGGGGAACCGGGGAGCTGTTTTTT.

This clone was observed a single time. This sequence joins TRBV4-2 and TRBJ2-5, with TRBD1 matching over 9 bases. After removal of 4 bases from V and 4 bases from J, the junction contained 10 bases not matched to a gene. The CDR3 is 16 residues long. Germline V CDR1 and CDR2: LGHNA, YNFKEQ. CDR3 amino acids: CASSPQLGDRVETQYF. The CDR3 nucleotides are TGTGCCAGCAGCCCCCAGCTCGGGGACAGGGTAGAGACCCAGTACTTC.

The V and J genes are TRBV6-1 and TRBJ1-1; TRBD1 aligns across 7 bases. The germline V gene encodes CDR1 MNHNS and CDR2 SASEGT. This CDR3 comprises 13 residues. The ends lost 7 bases at V and 0 bases at J; junction bases unmatched: 2. This CDR3 reads CASMGQMNTEAFF. Here the CDR3 DNA reads TGTGCCAGCATGGGACAGATGAACACTGAAGCTTTCTTT.

The rearrangement uses TRBV19 and TRBJ2-2, with 15 bases aligning to TRBD2. The junction had 13 bases not matched to a gene; V was cut back by 7 bases and J by 4 bases. The germline gives CDR1 LNHDA, CDR2 SQIVND (reference sequence). The CDR3 is made up of 19 amino acids. This CDR3 is CASTTIGLAGGQGTGELFF. The CDR3 DNA reads as TGTGCCAGTACCACAATAGGACTAGCGGGGGGGCAAGGCACCGGGGAGCTGTTTTTT.

Note on this clone: Relative to the germline gene, one junction end is altered; a read error may explain this. The chain joins TRBV7-9 to TRBJ2-7; no reliable D call. Germline V CDR1 and CDR2: SEHNR, FQNEAQ (reference sequence). The CDR3 contains 13 residues. The CDR3 sequence is CSSSPPRSLEQYF. The CDR3 bases are TGTTCCAGCAGCCCCCCGAGGAGCCTCGAGCAGTACTTC.

The chain carries TRBV19 and TRBJ2-1; 8 nucleotides agree with TRBD1. CDR3 length: 15 amino acids. CDR1 and CDR2 (germline): LNHDA, SQIVND (reference sequence). J gave up 0 bases and V 5 bases, and 3 bases lay outside the gene matches. CDR3 nucleotide sequence: TGTGCCAGTAGTGCAACAGGGGGCTCCTACAATGAGCAGTTCTTC. It codes for CASSATGGSYNEQFF. The whole variable domain, remainder taken from reference TRBV19 and TRBJ2-1, is DGGITQSPKYLFRKEGQNVTLSCEQNLNHDAMYWYRQDPGQGLRLIYYSQIVNDFQKGDIAEGYSVSREKKESFPLTVTSAQKNPTAFYLCASSATGGSYNEQFFGPGTRLTVL.

The chain combines TRBV5-1 with TRBJ1-2, with D perhaps matching TRBD1 (6 bases). The CDR3 covers 16 residues. The ends were cut back, 6 bases at V and 5 bases at J, with 23 bases in the middle. The V gene's germline CDR1 is SGHRS and CDR2 YFSETQ. The CDR3: CASKLGGGVNLYGYTF. For the CDR3, the DNA is TGCGCCAGCAAACTTGGGGGGGGCGTGAACCTTTATGGCTACACCTTC.

This clone occurred a few times. The chain employs TRBV21-1 and TRBJ1-5; the DNA was not compared with TRBD1, the D call given in the table. TRBV21-1 is reported as a pseudogene. The CDR3 runs to 12 residues. This CDR3 is CASSKAQEAQHF. In DNA form, the CDR3 reads TGTGCCAGCAGCAAAGCACAGGAAGCACAGCATTTT.

This rearrangement joins TRBV21-1 to TRBJ1-2; TRBD1, the table's D call, lacks a check against the DNA. TRBV21-1 is reported as a pseudogene. There are 16 residues in the CDR3. CDR3 in DNA: TGTGCCAGCAGCAAAGAGGCCCCCCCAGGGAACTATGGCTACACCTTC. Its protein product is CASSKEAPPGNYGYTF.

This sequence joins TRBV4-2 and TRBJ1-2; D remains ambiguous. V was trimmed by 4 bases and J by 5 bases, leaving 17 bases between them. Germline CDR1 LGHNA, CDR2 YNFKEQ. The CDR3 is made up of 15 amino acids. Written as DNA, the CDR3 is TGTGCCAGCAGCCTAGAGCCCGGGGATCAGTATGGCTACACCTTC. Its translation is CASSLEPGDQYGYTF.

As for this clone: Compared with germline, one end of the junction differs, possibly owing to a read error. Other DNA sequences in this specimen translate into the identical CDR3. The chain uses TRBV5-4 and TRBJ2-7, with a tentative D call TRBD2 (5 bases). The germline CDR1 and CDR2 sequences are SGHNT and YYREEE (reference sequence). This CDR3 has 12 residues. The chain's CDR3 is CASSSDGVEQYF. The CDR3 DNA reads TGCGCCAGCAGCAGTGACGGGGTCGAGCAGTACTTC. Full variable domain (outside the CDR3, taken from reference TRBV5-4 and TRBJ2-7): ETGVTQSPTHLIKTRGQQVTLRCSSQSGHNTVSWYQQALGQGPQFIFQYYREEENGRGNFPPRFSGLQFPNYSSELNVNALELDDSALYLCASSSDGVEQYFGPGTRLTVT.

The chain couples TRBV5-1 to TRBJ2-2, with TRBD2 identical over 10 bases. Germline assignment: CDR1 SGHRS and CDR2 YFSETQ. V gave up 9 bases and J gave up 5 bases; unmatched junction bases: 4. CDR3 size: 13 residues. CDR3 coding DNA: TGCGCCACCACGGGACTAGCGACCGGGGAGCTGTTTTTT. Translation gives CATTGLATGELFF.

The chain is built from TRBV15 and TRBJ2-1, with TRBD2 matching over 9 bases. Germline V gene data show CDR1 as LNHNV and CDR2 as YYDKDF (reference sequence). The CDR3 has 18 residues. J gave up 7 bases and V 0 bases, and 13 bases lay outside the gene matches. CDR3 in DNA: TGTGCCACCAGCAGAGATCGGGCGAAGGGCGGGGGGGATAATGAGCAGTTCTTC. Encoded protein: CATSRDRAKGGGDNEQFF.

J is TRBJ2-3 and V is TRBV15; 7 bases are shared with TRBD1. Germline V gene lookup returns CDR1 LNHNV and CDR2 YYDKDF (reference sequence). The CDR3 length is 12 residues. V was clipped by 0 bases and J by 14 bases; unmatched bases: 5. The CDR3 loop is CATSRETGERYF. The DNA for the CDR3 is TGTGCCACCAGCAGAGAAACAGGGGAGCGGTATTTT.

The rearrangement uses TRBV5-5 and TRBJ1-2; TRBD1 aligns across 9 bases. The CDR3 is 17 residues long. Per the germline V gene, CDR1 is SGHKS and CDR2 is YYEKEE (reference sequence). After removal of 4 bases from V and 7 bases from J, the junction contained 17 bases not matched to a gene. The CDR3 DNA is TGTGCCAGCAGCCCCCGGGACAGGGAACCCCCTGAGGCTGGCTACACCTTC. As protein: CASSPRDREPPEAGYTF. The complete variable domain, with remaining parts taken from reference TRBV5-5 and TRBJ1-2, reads DAGVTQSPTHLIKTRGQQVTLRCSPISGHKSVSWYQQVLGQGPQFIFQYYEKEERGRGNFPDRFSARQFPNYSSELNVNALLLGDSALYLCASSPRDREPPEAGYTFGSGTRLTVV.